The 18 T cell receptor beta chains presented below share a single source sample, sequenced in a study of blood T cell repertoires in COVID-19. Generated by immunoSEQ multiplex PCR, the TCRdb table keeps only in-frame clones and is missing some. The sample lists about 260,000 clones; under 90% were seen once. Source material: peripheral blood. The receptors stem from a man aged 55 to 70 with acute or convalescent COVID-19.

The chain is built from TRBV5-1 and TRBJ1-4; D perhaps matches TRBD1 (6 bases). CDR3 length equals 17 residues. From germline, CDR1 is SGHRS and CDR2 YFSETQ. V gave up 4 bases and J gave up 0 bases, with 16 bases separating them. The CDR3 loop is CASSPGQRIATNEKLFF. The CDR3 bases are TGCGCCAGCAGCCCCGGACAGAGGATTGCAACTAATGAAAAACTGTTTTTT.

This sequence joins TRBV14 and TRBJ2-7; D gene uncertain. Deletions cut 3 bases from V and 3 bases from J, with 6 bases between. Germline-derived CDR1 and CDR2 are SGHDN and FVKESK. This CDR3 is built from 12 residues. This CDR3 reads CASSQALYEQYF. The DNA of the CDR3 is TGTGCCAGCAGCCAGGCCCTCTACGAGCAGTACTTC.

This rearrangement joins TRBV3-1 (or the pseudogene TRBV3-2) to TRBJ1-5; possibly TRBD1 for D (5 bases). Germline V CDR1 and CDR2: LGHDT, YNNKEL (reference sequence). The CDR3 has 15 amino acids. V lost 3 bases and J lost 6, with 15 bases in between. This chain's CDR3 is CASSHQGSRSQPQHF. CDR3 bases: TGTGCCAGCAGCCACCAGGGTTCCAGGTCTCAGCCCCAGCATTTT.

The CDR3: CASSLVRGTNEKLFF. CDR3 nucleotide sequence: TGTGCCAGCAGCTTAGTTCGGGGGACTAATGAAAAACTGTTTTTT. The chain is built from TRBV7-9 and TRBJ1-4; D may be TRBD1 (5 bases). The CDR3 loop spans 15 amino acids. V was shortened by 1 base and J by 2 bases, with 8 bases between the two germline ends. CDR1 is SEHNR and CDR2 is FQNEAQ in the germline V gene (reference sequence).

This rearrangement joins TRBV29-1 to TRBJ2-7; maybe TRBD1 (5 bases). The CDR3 covers 11 residues. Deletions cut 4 bases from V and 5 bases from J, with 9 bases between. Germline V gene data show CDR1 as SQVTM and CDR2 as ANQGSEA. The CDR3 protein is CSVGEGDEQYF. For the CDR3, the DNA is TGCAGCGTTGGTGAAGGGGACGAGCAGTACTTC.

The chain joins TRBV7-9 to TRBJ2-1, with 7 bases identical to TRBD2. The CDR3 has 14 residues. V lost 10 bases and J lost 4; bases outside the gene matches: 10. From germline, CDR1 is SEHNR and CDR2 FQNEAQ (reference sequence). CDR3 nucleotides: TGTGCCATTCCACGGGGACTATATTACAATGAGCAGTTCTTC. Translation: CAIPRGLYYNEQFF. Full variable domain (remainder filled in from reference TRBV7-9 and TRBJ2-1): DTGVSQNPRHKITKRGQNVTFRCDPISEHNRLYWYRQTLGQGPEFLTYFQNEAQLEKSRLLSDRFSAERPKGSFSTLEIQRTEQGDSAMYLCAIPRGLYYNEQFFGPGTRLTVL.

This sequence joins TRBV2 and TRBJ2-5; D may be TRBD1 (6 bases). V dropped 5 bases and J dropped 2 bases, with 15 bases sitting between them. The CDR3 runs to 15 residues. Per germline, CDR1 SNHLY and CDR2 FYNNEI. CDR3 in DNA: TGTGCCAGCAGTCCTGAGGGGGTACCTCAAGAGACCCAGTACTTC. Translated, it gives CASSPEGVPQETQYF.

Only one count was recorded for this clone. The chain combines TRBV20-1 with TRBJ2-5, with D unclear. Germline-derived CDR1 and CDR2 are DFQATT and SNEGSKA (reference sequence). The CDR3 extends over 10 amino acids. V was cut by 8 bases and J by 4 bases, with 8 bases left in between. The CDR3 loop reads CSTYGETQYF. CDR3 DNA: TGCAGTACCTACGGAGAGACCCAGTACTTC.

The count of this clone is one. This sequence joins TRBV28 and TRBJ1-2; TRBD1 might be the D (5 bases). Germline CDR1 MDHEN, CDR2 SYDVKM. The V end lost 4 bases, the J end lost 7 bases, and 13 bases lay between the germline ends. The CDR3 length is 13 residues. CDR3 in amino acids: CASSSAGVGGYTF. The CDR3 nucleotides read TGTGCCAGCAGTTCCGCGGGGGTAGGTGGCTACACCTTC.

The genes are TRBV2 and TRBJ2-1; TRBD2 matches 10 bases. V lost 6 bases and J lost 9; bases outside the gene matches: 8. Germline values: CDR1 SNHLY, CDR2 FYNNEI. CDR3 length: 14 amino acids. CDR3 sequence reads: CASRDTSGKSEQFF. The DNA of the CDR3 is TGTGCCAGCAGGGACACTAGCGGGAAATCTGAGCAGTTCTTC.

The V gene is TRBV19, the J gene TRBJ1-2; D is uncertain. The V and J ends lost 7 bases and 4 bases respectively, with 10 bases between them. The CDR3 length is 12 residues. CDR1 and CDR2 (germline): LNHDA, SQIVND (reference sequence). The CDR3 DNA reads as TGTGCCAGTAATGACGGACTCTATGGCTACACCTTC. Its protein product is CASNDGLYGYTF.

The chain carries TRBV5-1 and TRBJ2-2, with a tentative D call TRBD1 (5 bases). V was cut by 0 bases and J by 5 bases, with 8 bases left in between. CDR1 SGHRS and CDR2 YFSETQ come from the germline V gene. The CDR3 covers 14 residues. The CDR3 coding sequence is TGCGCCAGCAGCTTGGAGGGGTGGACCGGGGAGCTGTTTTTT. As protein: CASSLEGWTGELFF.

Concerning this clone itself: The identical CDR3 is also encoded by other nucleotide sequences in the sample. V and J are TRBV28 and TRBJ1-2; D not resolved. Germline loops: CDR1 MDHEN, CDR2 SYDVKM. V was trimmed by 6 bases and J by 0 bases, leaving 2 bases between them. CDR3 length: 11 amino acids. The CDR3 here is CASSSNYGYTF. The CDR3 region has the DNA TGTGCCAGCAGCTCTAACTATGGCTACACCTTC.

The gene calls are TRBV19 and TRBJ2-3, with 8 bases aligning to TRBD1. V lost 9 bases and J lost 2; bases outside the gene matches: 10. CDR1 and CDR2 from the germline V gene are LNHDA and SQIVND (reference sequence). The CDR3 has 15 residues. The CDR3 spells CASSTWDRFTDTQYF. The CDR3 DNA follows: TGTGCCAGCTCGACGTGGGACAGGTTCACAGATACGCAGTATTTT.

The chain recombines TRBV7-8 with TRBJ1-2, with TRBD1 as a possible D gene (5 bases). Germline values: CDR1 SGHVS, CDR2 FQNEAQ. The CDR3 spans 13 residues. V shed 3 bases and J shed 3 bases, with 8 bases lying between them. CDR3 sequence: CASSLGQDYGYTF. DNA of the CDR3: TGTGCCAGCAGCTTGGGGCAAGACTATGGCTACACCTTC.

The rearrangement links TRBV19 to TRBJ2-7; 10 positions match TRBD2. The CDR3 extends over 17 amino acids. Germline V gene sequence: CDR1 LNHDA, CDR2 SQIVND (reference sequence). V trimming: 2 bases; J trimming: 4 bases; junction bases outside the gene matches: 11. The CDR3 sequence is CASSITASGGDVYEQYF. The CDR3 DNA follows: TGTGCCAGTAGTATAACGGCTAGCGGGGGAGACGTTTACGAGCAGTACTTC.

J is TRBJ1-6 and V is TRBV19, with 7 positions matching TRBD1. This CDR3 has 14 residues. V lost 3 bases, J lost 5 bases, and 1 base stayed unmatched. Looked up from germline, CDR1 is LNHDA and CDR2 is SQIVND (reference sequence). CDR3 sequence: CASSIGQDNSPLHF. The CDR3 nucleotides read TGTGCCAGTAGTATCGGACAGGATAATTCACCCCTCCACTTT. Supplemented by reference TRBV19 and TRBJ1-6, the full variable domain reads DGGITQSPKYLFRKEGQNVTLSCEQNLNHDAMYWYRQDPGQGLRLIYYSQIVNDFQKGDIAEGYSVSREKKESFPLTVTSAQKNPTAFYLCASSIGQDNSPLHFGNGTRLTVT.

J is TRBJ1-2 and V is TRBV19; 7 positions agree with TRBD1. The CDR3 has 17 residues. The V segment lost 4 bases and the J segment 5 bases; nucleotides outside the gene matches: 16. CDR1 and CDR2 (germline): LNHDA, SQIVND (reference sequence). The DNA for the CDR3 is TGTGCCAGTAGTAGTTCCCCGGGACAGAGGCAGGGGTATGGCTACACCTTC. Protein sequence: CASSSSPGQRQGYGYTF.